The present T cell receptor (beta chain) was sequenced within a study of control samples from healthy donors and cancer patients. This CDR3 has 14 amino acids. The germline V gene has CDR1 MNHEY and CDR2 SMNVEV (reference sequence). Trimming cost V 3 bases and J 5 bases, with 8 bases left between them. Data came from immunoSEQ multiplex PCR; TCRdb stores just in-frame clones and leaves some out. The sample shows some 160,000 clones, over 85% of them seen only once. Sequencing was done on a sample of blood. The chain is built from TRBV27 and TRBJ1-6; no reliable D call. The sequence was obtained from a woman in her forties in good health. The CDR3 nucleotides are TGTGCCAGCAGTTTTCACACCAATAATTCACCCCTCCACTTT. Protein sequence: CASSFHTNNSPLHF.